The T cell receptor beta chain described here comes from a study of early T cells in non-severe SARS-CoV-2 infection. Overall study context: Unsorted whole-blood RNA was sequenced in bulk, leaving chains unpaired.

Individual cDNA molecules received unique molecular identifiers. MiXCR, applied by TCRdb to the 5' RACE reads, yields one record per CDR3 protein. Among about 57,000 distinct CDR3 sequences listed, roughly a tenth were seen once. The V and J ends lost 4 bases and 10 bases, in that order; junction bases with no gene match: 4. The germline V gene encodes CDR1 DFQATT and CDR2 SNEGSKA (reference sequence). CDR3 length: 12 amino acids. The chain has TRBV20-1 and TRBJ1-6; 7 nucleotides agree with TRBD1. The receptor's source is an adult who was a healthcare worker with PCR-confirmed SARS-CoV-2 infection or an uninfected control (not recorded which). The sample comprised whole blood. The CDR3 bases are TGCAGTGCTATACAGGGGAACTCACCCCTCCACTTT. Residues: CSAIQGNSPLHF.